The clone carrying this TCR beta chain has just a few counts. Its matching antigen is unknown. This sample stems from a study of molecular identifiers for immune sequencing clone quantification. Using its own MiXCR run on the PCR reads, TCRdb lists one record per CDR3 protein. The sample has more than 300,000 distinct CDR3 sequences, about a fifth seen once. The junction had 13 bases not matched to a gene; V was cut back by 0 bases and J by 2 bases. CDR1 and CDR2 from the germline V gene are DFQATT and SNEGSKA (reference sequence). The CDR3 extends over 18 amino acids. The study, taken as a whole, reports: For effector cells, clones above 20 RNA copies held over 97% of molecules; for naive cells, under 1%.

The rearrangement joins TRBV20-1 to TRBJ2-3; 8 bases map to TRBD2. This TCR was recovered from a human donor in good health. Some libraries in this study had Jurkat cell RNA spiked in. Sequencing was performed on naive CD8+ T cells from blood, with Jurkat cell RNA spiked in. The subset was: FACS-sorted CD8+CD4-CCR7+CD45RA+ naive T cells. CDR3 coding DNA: TGCAGTGCTAGAGATCTGGCTCCTAGCGGGCTACCCACAGATACGCAGTATTTT. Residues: CSARDLAPSGLPTDTQYF.